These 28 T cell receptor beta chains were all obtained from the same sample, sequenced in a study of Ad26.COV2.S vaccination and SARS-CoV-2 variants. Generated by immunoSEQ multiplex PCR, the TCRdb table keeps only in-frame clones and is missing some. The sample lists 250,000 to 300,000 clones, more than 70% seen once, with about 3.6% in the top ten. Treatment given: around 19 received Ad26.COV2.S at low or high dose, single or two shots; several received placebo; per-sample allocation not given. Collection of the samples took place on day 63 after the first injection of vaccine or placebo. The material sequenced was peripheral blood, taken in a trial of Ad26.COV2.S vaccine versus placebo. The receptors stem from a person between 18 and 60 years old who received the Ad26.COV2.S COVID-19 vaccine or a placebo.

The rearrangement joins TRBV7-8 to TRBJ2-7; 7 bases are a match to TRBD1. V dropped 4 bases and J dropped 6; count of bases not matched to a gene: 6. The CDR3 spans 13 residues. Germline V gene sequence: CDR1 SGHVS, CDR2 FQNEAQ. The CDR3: CASSSDRVGEQYF. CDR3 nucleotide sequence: TGTGCCAGCAGCTCCGACAGGGTTGGCGAGCAGTACTTC.

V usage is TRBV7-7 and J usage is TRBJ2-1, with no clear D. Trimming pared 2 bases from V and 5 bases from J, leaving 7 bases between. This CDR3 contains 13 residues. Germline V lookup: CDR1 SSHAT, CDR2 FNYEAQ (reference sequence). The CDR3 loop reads CASSLYRDNEQFF. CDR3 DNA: TGTGCCAGCAGCTTATACAGAGACAATGAGCAGTTCTTC.

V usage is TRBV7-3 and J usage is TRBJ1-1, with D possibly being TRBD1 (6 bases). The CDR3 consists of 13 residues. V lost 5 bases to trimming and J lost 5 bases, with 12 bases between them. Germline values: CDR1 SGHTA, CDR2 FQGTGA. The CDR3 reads CASSPLQGTEAFF. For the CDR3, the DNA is TGTGCCAGCAGCCCGCTACAGGGAACTGAAGCTTTCTTT.

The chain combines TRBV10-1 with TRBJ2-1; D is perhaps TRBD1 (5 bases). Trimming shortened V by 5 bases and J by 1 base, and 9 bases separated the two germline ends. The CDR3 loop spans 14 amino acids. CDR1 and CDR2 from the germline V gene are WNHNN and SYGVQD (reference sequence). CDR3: CASSKTGSYNEQFF. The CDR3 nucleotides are TGCGCCAGCAGTAAAACAGGATCCTACAATGAGCAGTTCTTC.

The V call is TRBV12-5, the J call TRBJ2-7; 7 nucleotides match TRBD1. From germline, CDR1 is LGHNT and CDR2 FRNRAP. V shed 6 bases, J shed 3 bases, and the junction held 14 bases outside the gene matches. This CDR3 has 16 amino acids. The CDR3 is CASGTNRAPGGYEQYF. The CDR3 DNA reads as TGTGCTAGTGGGACCAACAGGGCTCCAGGGGGCTACGAGCAGTACTTC.

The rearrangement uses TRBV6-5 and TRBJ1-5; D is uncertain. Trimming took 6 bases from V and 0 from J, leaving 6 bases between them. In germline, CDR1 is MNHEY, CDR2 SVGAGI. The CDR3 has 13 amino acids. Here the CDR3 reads CASSRTSNQPQHF. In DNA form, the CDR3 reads TGTGCCAGCAGCAGAACTAGCAATCAGCCCCAGCATTTT.

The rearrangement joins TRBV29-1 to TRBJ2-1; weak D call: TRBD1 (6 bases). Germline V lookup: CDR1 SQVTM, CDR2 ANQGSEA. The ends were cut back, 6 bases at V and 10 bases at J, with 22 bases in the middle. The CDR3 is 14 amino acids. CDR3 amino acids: CSVDWGLKGGEQFF. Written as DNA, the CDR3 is TGCAGCGTAGATTGGGGGCTTAAAGGCGGGGAGCAGTTCTTC.

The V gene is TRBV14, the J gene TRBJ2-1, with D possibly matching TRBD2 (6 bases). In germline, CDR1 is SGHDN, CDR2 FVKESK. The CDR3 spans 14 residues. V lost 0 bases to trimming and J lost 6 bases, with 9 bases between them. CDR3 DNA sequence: TGTGCCAGCAGCCAAGACCGGGACTTCAATGAGCAGTTCTTC. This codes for CASSQDRDFNEQFF.

In nucleotides, the CDR3 is TGTGCCAGCAGTTCCACGACTAGCGGGTACACAGATACGCAGTATTTT. It encodes CASSSTTSGYTDTQYF. V usage is TRBV6-2 or TRBV6-3 and J usage is TRBJ2-3; 10 bases fit TRBD2. In germline, CDR1 is MNHEY, CDR2 SVGEGT. V was pared by 4 bases and J by 2 bases, with 6 bases of the junction left unmatched. The CDR3 is made up of 16 amino acids.

This chain's CDR3 is CASRQRGLNTEAFF. CDR3 bases: TGTGCCAGCAGACAAAGGGGCTTGAACACTGAAGCTTTCTTT. The chain uses TRBV2 and TRBJ1-1; possible D gene TRBD1, 5 bases. Trimming removed 6 bases from V and 0 bases from J, with 11 bases in between. The germline V gene encodes CDR1 SNHLY and CDR2 FYNNEI. This CDR3 contains 14 residues.

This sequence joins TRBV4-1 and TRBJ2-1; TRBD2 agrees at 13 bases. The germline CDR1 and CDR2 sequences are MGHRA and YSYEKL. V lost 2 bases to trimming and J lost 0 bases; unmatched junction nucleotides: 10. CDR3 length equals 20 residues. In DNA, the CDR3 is TGCGCCAGCAGCCAATCGGGACTAGCGGGGTGGGAGCGCTCCTACAATGAGCAGTTCTTC. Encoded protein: CASSQSGLAGWERSYNEQFF.

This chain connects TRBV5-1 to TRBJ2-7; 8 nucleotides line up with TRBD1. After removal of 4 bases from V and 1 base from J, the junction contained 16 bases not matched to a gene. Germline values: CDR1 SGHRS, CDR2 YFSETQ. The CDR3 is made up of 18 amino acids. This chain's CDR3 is CASSTSAPQGARSYEQYF. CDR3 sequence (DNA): TGCGCCAGCAGCACCTCGGCCCCCCAGGGGGCGCGTTCCTACGAGCAGTACTTC.

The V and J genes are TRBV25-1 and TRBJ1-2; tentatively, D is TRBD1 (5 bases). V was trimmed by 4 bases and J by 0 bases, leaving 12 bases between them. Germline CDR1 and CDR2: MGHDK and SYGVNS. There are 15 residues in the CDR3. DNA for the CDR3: TGTGCCAGCAGTGGGCCAGGGATCTCTAACTATGGCTACACCTTC. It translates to CASSGPGISNYGYTF.

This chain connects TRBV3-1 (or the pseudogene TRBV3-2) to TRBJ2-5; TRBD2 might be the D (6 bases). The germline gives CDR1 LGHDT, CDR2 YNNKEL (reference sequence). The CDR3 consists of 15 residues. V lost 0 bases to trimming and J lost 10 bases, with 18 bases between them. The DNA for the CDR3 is TGTGCCAGCAGCCAAGATGGAACGGGCGGGGCAGGCCAGTACTTC. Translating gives CASSQDGTGGAGQYF.

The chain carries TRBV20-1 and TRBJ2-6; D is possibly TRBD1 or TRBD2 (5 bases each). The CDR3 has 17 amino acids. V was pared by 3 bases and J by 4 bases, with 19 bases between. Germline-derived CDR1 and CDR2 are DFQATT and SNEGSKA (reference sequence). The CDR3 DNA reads TGCAGTGCTAGTTATAGGCAGGGAGTTGGAGGGGCCAACGTCCTGACTTTC. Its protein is CSASYRQGVGGANVLTF.

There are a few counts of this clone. The CDR3 DNA reads TGTGCCTGGAGGAGACACAGGGATAGCGATGAGCAGTTCTTC. It codes for CAWRRHRDSDEQFF. The chain uses TRBV30 and TRBJ2-1, with D perhaps matching TRBD1 (6 bases). Trimming cost V 3 bases and J 8 bases, with 17 bases left between them. The germline V gene encodes CDR1 GTSNPN and CDR2 SVGIG (reference sequence). The CDR3 is 14 residues long. Variable domain in full (rest from reference TRBV30 and TRBJ2-1): SQTIHQWPATLVQPVGSPLSLECTVEGTSNPNLYWYRQAAGRGLQLLFYSVGIGQISSEVPQNLSASRPQDRQFILSSKKLLLSDSGFYLCAWRRHRDSDEQFFGPGTRLTVL.

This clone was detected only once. Written as DNA, the CDR3 is TGTGCCAGCTCAACCCTGGACAGATACTCCTACGAGCAGTACTTC. Translating gives CASSTLDRYSYEQYF. The J gene is TRBJ2-7, the V gene TRBV18; D may be TRBD1 (6 bases). Trimming removed 5 bases at V and 0 bases at J, with 14 bases between. This CDR3 has 15 residues. The germline V gene encodes CDR1 KGHSH and CDR2 LQKENI.

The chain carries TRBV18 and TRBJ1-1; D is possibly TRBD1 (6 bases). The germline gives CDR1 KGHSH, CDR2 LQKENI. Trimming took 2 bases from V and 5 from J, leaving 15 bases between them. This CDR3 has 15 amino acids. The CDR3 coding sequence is TGTGCCAGCTCACCAGGAGGGGGGCCGGGGACTGAAGCTTTCTTT. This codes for CASSPGGGPGTEAFF.

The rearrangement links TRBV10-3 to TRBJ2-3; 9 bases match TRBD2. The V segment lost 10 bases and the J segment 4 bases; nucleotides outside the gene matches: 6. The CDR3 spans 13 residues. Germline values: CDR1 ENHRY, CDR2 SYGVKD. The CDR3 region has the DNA TGTGCCACCATAGCGGGGGTGGCAGATACGCAGTATTTT. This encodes CATIAGVADTQYF.

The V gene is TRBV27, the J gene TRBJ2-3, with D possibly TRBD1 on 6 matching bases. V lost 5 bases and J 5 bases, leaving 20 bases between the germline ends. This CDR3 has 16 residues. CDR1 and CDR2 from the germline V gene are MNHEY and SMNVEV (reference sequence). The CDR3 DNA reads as TGTGCCAGCAGTCCCTCAGGGACAAAAGGAGGAGATACGCAGTATTTT. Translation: CASSPSGTKGGDTQYF.

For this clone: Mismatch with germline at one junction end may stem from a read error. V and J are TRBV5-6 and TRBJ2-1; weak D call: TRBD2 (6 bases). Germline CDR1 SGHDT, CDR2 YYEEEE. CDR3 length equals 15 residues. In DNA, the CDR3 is TGTGCCAGCAGCCCGAGGGGACTCTCCCACAATGAGCAGTTCTTC. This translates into CASSPRGLSHNEQFF. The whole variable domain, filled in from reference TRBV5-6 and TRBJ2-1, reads DAGVTQSPTHLIKTRGQQVTLRCSPKSGHDTVSWYQQALGQGPQFIFQYYEEEERQRGNFPDRFSGHQFPNYSSELNVNALLLGDSALYLCASSPRGLSHNEQFFGPGTRLTVL.

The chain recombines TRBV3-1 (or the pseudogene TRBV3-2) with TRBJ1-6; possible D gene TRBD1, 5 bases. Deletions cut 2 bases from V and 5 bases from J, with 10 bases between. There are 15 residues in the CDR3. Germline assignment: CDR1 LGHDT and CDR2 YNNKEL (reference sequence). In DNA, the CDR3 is TGTGCCAGCAGCCAAACATCGGGGGATAATTCACCCCTCCACTTT. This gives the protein CASSQTSGDNSPLHF.

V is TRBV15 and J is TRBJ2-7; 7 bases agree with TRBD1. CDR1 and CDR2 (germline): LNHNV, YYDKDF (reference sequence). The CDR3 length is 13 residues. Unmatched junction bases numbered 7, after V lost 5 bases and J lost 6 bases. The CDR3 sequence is CATSAQTGREQYF. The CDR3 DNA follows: TGTGCCACCAGCGCGCAGACAGGGCGCGAGCAGTACTTC.

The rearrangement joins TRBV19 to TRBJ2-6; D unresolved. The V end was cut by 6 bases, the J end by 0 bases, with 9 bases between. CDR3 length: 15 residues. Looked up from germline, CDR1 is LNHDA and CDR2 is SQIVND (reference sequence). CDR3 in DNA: TGTGCCAGTAGAACAGAGAGCTCTGGGGCCAACGTCCTGACTTTC. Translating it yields CASRTESSGANVLTF.

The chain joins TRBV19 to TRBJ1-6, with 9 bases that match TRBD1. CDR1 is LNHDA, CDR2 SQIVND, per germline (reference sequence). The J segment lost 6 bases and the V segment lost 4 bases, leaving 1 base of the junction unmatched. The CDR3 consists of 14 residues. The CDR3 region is CASSTTGGNSPLHF. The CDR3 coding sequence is TGTGCCAGTAGTACGACAGGGGGTAATTCACCCCTCCACTTT.

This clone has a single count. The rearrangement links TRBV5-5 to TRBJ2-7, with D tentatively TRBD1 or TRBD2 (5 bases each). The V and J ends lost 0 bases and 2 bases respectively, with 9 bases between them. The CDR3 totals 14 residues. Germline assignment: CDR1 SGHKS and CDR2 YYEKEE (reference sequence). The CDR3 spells CASSLGGAPYEQYF. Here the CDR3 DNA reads TGTGCCAGCAGCTTGGGAGGGGCCCCCTACGAGCAGTACTTC.

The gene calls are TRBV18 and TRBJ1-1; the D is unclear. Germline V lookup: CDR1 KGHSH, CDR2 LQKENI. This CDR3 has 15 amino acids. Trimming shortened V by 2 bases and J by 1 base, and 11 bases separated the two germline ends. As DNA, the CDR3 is TGTGCCAGCTCACCATCGGCGCCGACGAACACTGAAGCTTTCTTT. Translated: CASSPSAPTNTEAFF.

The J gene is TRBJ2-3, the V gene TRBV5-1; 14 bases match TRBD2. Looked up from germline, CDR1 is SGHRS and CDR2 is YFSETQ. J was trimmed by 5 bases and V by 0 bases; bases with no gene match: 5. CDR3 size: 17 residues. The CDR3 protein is CASSLGLAGGSIDTQYF. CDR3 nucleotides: TGCGCCAGCAGCTTGGGACTAGCGGGAGGGTCGATAGATACGCAGTATTTT.